The 17 T cell receptor beta chains presented below share a single source sample, sequenced in a study of cytomegalovirus exposure and HLA in healthy donors. Data came from immunoSEQ multiplex PCR; TCRdb stores just in-frame clones and leaves some out. The sample yields about 160,000 clones, approximately 89% seen once. Material for sequencing was PBMCs. The receptors originated from a man between 18 and 29 years old in good health and CMV-seropositive.

V is TRBV7-9 and J is TRBJ1-2; no clear D gene. This CDR3 contains 14 residues. Germline loops: CDR1 SEHNR, CDR2 FQNEAQ (reference sequence). V was clipped by 1 base and J by 4 bases, with 10 bases between them. Here the CDR3 DNA reads TGTGCCAGCAGCTTAGTGGCAGATCCCTATGGCTACACCTTC. The encoded protein is CASSLVADPYGYTF.

The J gene is TRBJ1-5, the V gene TRBV28, with TRBD1 identical over 10 bases. In germline, CDR1 is MDHEN, CDR2 SYDVKM. Trimming cost V 5 bases and J 3 bases; bases outside gene matches: 10. The CDR3 covers 17 residues. The CDR3 DNA reads TGTGCCAGCAGTAAAAGGGCGACAGGGGGCAACAATCAGCCCCAGCATTTT. Protein sequence: CASSKRATGGNNQPQHF.

The rearrangement links TRBV7-3 to TRBJ1-1, with 9 bases identical to TRBD1. Germline lookup yields CDR1 SGHTA and CDR2 FQGTGA. The V and J ends lost 0 bases and 5 bases, in that order; junction bases with no gene match: 7. This CDR3 has 16 residues. This CDR3 reads CASSLTAGQGYTEAFF. Written as DNA, the CDR3 is TGTGCCAGCAGCTTAACGGCGGGACAGGGTTATACTGAAGCTTTCTTT.

The chain has TRBV5-1 and TRBJ2-1; no clear D. The CDR3 is 14 residues long. The V gene's germline CDR1 is SGHRS and CDR2 YFSETQ. V lost 4 bases and J lost 4, with 12 bases in between. The CDR3 here is CASSVSETYNEQFF. CDR3 bases: TGCGCCAGCAGCGTCTCCGAAACATACAATGAGCAGTTCTTC.

The chain uses TRBV11-2 and TRBJ2-3; 10 nucleotides agree with TRBD2. Germline-derived CDR1 and CDR2 are SGHAT and FQNNGV. CDR3 length: 18 residues. V trimming: 6 bases; J trimming: 2 bases; junction bases outside the gene matches: 14. The CDR3 loop reads CASSKLAGLGGTTDTQYF. The DNA of the CDR3 is TGTGCCAGCAGTAAACTAGCGGGACTAGGTGGGACCACAGATACGCAGTATTTT.

The rearrangement joins TRBV4-2 to TRBJ1-3; possibly TRBD1 for D (5 bases). The CDR3 loop spans 14 amino acids. CDR1 and CDR2 from the germline V gene are LGHNA and YNFKEQ. V shed 0 bases and J shed 4 bases, with 7 bases lying between them. This CDR3 is CASSQEGPGNTIYF. CDR3 sequence (DNA): TGTGCCAGCAGCCAAGAGGGGCCAGGAAACACCATATATTTT.

The gene calls are TRBV12-2 and TRBJ2-3; TRBD1, as called in the table, went unchecked against the DNA. TRBV12-2 is deemed a pseudogene. This CDR3 is 16 amino acids long. CDR3 sequence: CASRLYRQGAADTQYF. For the CDR3, the DNA is TGTGCAAGTCGCTTATATCGACAGGGGGCTGCGGATACGCAGTATTTT.

The J gene is TRBJ1-1, the V gene TRBV12-5; no clear D gene. The CDR3 runs to 13 residues. V was pared by 4 bases and J by 1 base, with 7 bases between. Germline assignment: CDR1 LGHNT and CDR2 FRNRAP. The CDR3 bases are TGTGCTAGTGGTTCCGCCGGGAACACTGAAGCTTTCTTT. Translation gives CASGSAGNTEAFF. Filled out from reference TRBV12-5 and TRBJ1-1, the complete variable domain reads DARVTQTPRHKVTEMGQEVTMRCQPILGHNTVFWYRQTMMQGLELLAYFRNRAPLDDSGMPKDRFSAEMPDATLATLKIQPSEPRDSAVYFCASGSAGNTEAFFGQGTRLTVV.

V and J are TRBV5-6 and TRBJ1-5; D is perhaps TRBD1 (5 bases). Between the trimmed V and J ends, which lost 0 bases and 2 bases, there was a span of 18 bases. The germline gives CDR1 SGHDT, CDR2 YYEEEE. The CDR3 totals 18 residues. CDR3: CASSLGGELSFGNQPQHF. In DNA, the CDR3 is TGTGCCAGCAGCTTGGGGGGGGAACTAAGCTTTGGCAATCAGCCCCAGCATTTT.

The chain recombines TRBV7-3 with TRBJ2-3, with 9 bases aligning to TRBD1. V shed 5 bases and J 5 bases; nucleotides not matched to a gene: 5. Germline assignment: CDR1 SGHTA and CDR2 FQGTGA. The CDR3 loop spans 14 amino acids. The CDR3 loop is CASSTDRGRDTQYF. CDR3 in DNA: TGTGCCAGCAGCACTGACAGGGGGAGAGATACGCAGTATTTT.

The chain is built from TRBV28 and TRBJ2-1, with 7 bases lining up with TRBD2. Germline V gene data show CDR1 as MDHEN and CDR2 as SYDVKM. Unmatched junction bases numbered 11, after V lost 2 bases and J lost 7 bases. The CDR3 length is 16 residues. The CDR3, as DNA: TGTGCCAGCAGTTTAATCAGTTGGGGGACTAAAAATGAGCAGTTCTTC. Protein sequence: CASSLISWGTKNEQFF.

This chain connects TRBV19 to TRBJ1-3; D is possibly TRBD1 (5 bases). V was cut by 3 bases and J by 0 bases, with 15 bases left in between. This CDR3 region has 17 residues. Germline V lookup: CDR1 LNHDA, CDR2 SQIVND (reference sequence). CDR3 amino acids: CASSMGSRGLSGNTIYF. DNA of the CDR3: TGTGCCAGTAGTATGGGGTCAAGGGGACTCTCTGGAAACACCATATATTTT.

The genes are TRBV27 and TRBJ2-1; TRBD2 agrees at 8 bases. V shed 5 bases and J 2 bases; nucleotides not matched to a gene: 5. This CDR3 contains 15 residues. Per the germline V gene, CDR1 is MNHEY and CDR2 is SMNVEV (reference sequence). The CDR3 DNA reads as TGTGCCAGCAGTCCTAAAGCGGGAGCCTACAATGAGCAGTTCTTC. It translates to CASSPKAGAYNEQFF.

The rearrangement uses TRBV5-4 and TRBJ1-2; maybe TRBD1 (5 bases). V was cut by 0 bases and J by 4 bases, with 19 bases left in between. The germline V gene encodes CDR1 SGHNT and CDR2 YYREEE (reference sequence). The CDR3 contains 17 residues. The CDR3 coding sequence is TGTGCCAGCAGCTTGGAGACAGCCCTAGTGTCCGCCTATGGCTACACCTTC. As protein: CASSLETALVSAYGYTF.

This chain connects TRBV27 to TRBJ2-2; 7 positions match TRBD1. The germline CDR1 and CDR2 sequences are MNHEY and SMNVEV (reference sequence). This CDR3 has 16 residues. Trimming removed 3 bases from V and 3 bases from J; junction bases left unmatched: 7. The CDR3 loop reads CASSFMGQGDTGELFF. CDR3 in DNA: TGTGCCAGCAGTTTCATGGGGCAGGGGGACACCGGGGAGCTGTTTTTT.

This clone is a singleton in its sample. The J gene is TRBJ2-7, the V gene TRBV28; 15 bases fit TRBD2. Germline V lookup: CDR1 MDHEN, CDR2 SYDVKM. V was clipped by 6 bases and J by 11 bases; unmatched bases: 20. This CDR3 spans 18 amino acids. The CDR3 spells CASSSLGALGTSGRLEYF. The CDR3 DNA sequence: TGTGCCAGCAGCTCCCTTGGGGCCCTTGGGACTAGCGGGAGGTTGGAGTACTTC.

This chain joins TRBV7-9 and TRBJ1-2; D not resolved. The CDR3 covers 13 residues. V was trimmed by 1 base and J by 2 bases, leaving 5 bases between them. Looked up from germline, CDR1 is SEHNR and CDR2 is FQNEAQ (reference sequence). This chain's CDR3 is CASSLEQNYGYTF. CDR3 nucleotides: TGTGCCAGCAGCTTAGAACAGAACTATGGCTACACCTTC.